The next 32 T cell receptor beta chains were all read from a single sample in a study of T cell repertoires in cytomegalovirus infection. TCRdb reprocessed the reads via MiXCR and lists one record per CDR3 protein. The sample yields more than 200,000 distinct CDR3 sequences, approximately 9.1% seen once. Sequences were obtained from PBMCs. The receptor source for this set is a human donor in good health (CMV status not recorded). Some clones in this sample may be carry-over from other donors' samples.

V is TRBV20-1 and J is TRBJ2-7; D perhaps matches TRBD2 (5 bases). This CDR3 has 13 residues. Germline V gene data show CDR1 as DFQATT and CDR2 as SNEGSKA (reference sequence). Trimming removed 4 bases from V and 0 bases from J, with 10 bases in between. The CDR3 DNA reads as TGCAGTGCTACAAGGAGGAGCTCCTACGAGCAGTACTTC. Translation: CSATRRSSYEQYF.

This clonotype was recorded at least ten times. The rearrangement joins TRBV7-6 to TRBJ2-7, with 7 bases identical to TRBD1. This CDR3 contains 15 residues. Per germline, CDR1 SGHVS and CDR2 FNYEAQ. V dropped 0 bases and J dropped 5; count of bases not matched to a gene: 7. For the CDR3, the DNA is TGTGCCAGCAGCTTAGCGGCGAAAGGGGGCCACGAGCAGTACTTC. Residues: CASSLAAKGGHEQYF.

The chain couples TRBV28 to TRBJ1-6, with D possibly matching TRBD1 (5 bases). CDR1 MDHEN and CDR2 SYDVKM come from the germline V gene. V was shortened by 2 bases and J by 4 bases, with 9 bases between the two germline ends. The CDR3 contains 15 residues. For the CDR3, the DNA is TGTGCCAGCAGTTTAGATGCAGGGTATAATTCACCCCTCCACTTT. Translating it yields CASSLDAGYNSPLHF.

The genes are TRBV15 and TRBJ1-5, with TRBD1 identical over 12 bases. After removal of 4 bases from V and 6 bases from J, the junction contained 7 bases not matched to a gene. The germline CDR1 and CDR2 sequences are LNHNV and YYDKDF (reference sequence). The CDR3 totals 16 residues. The CDR3, as DNA: TGTGCCACCAGCACCGGGGACAGGGGGCACGGTCAGCCCCAGCATTTT. Translating it yields CATSTGDRGHGQPQHF.

This clonotype has just a few counts. The genes are TRBV5-1 and TRBJ2-4; either TRBD1 or TRBD2 may fit D (5 bases each). In germline, CDR1 is SGHRS, CDR2 YFSETQ. V was shortened by 4 bases and J by 0 bases, with 23 bases between the two germline ends. The CDR3 has 19 residues. This CDR3 reads CASSQENQGRGRAKNIQYF. In DNA, the CDR3 is TGCGCCAGCAGCCAAGAAAACCAGGGACGAGGGAGAGCCAAAAACATTCAGTACTTC.

This clonotype came up many times. J is TRBJ2-1 and V is TRBV30, with D hard to call. Between the trimmed V and J ends, which lost 0 bases and 4 bases, there was a span of 4 bases. This CDR3 has 12 residues. The germline V gene encodes CDR1 GTSNPN and CDR2 SVGIG (reference sequence). This CDR3 is CAWSVRYNEQFF. DNA of the CDR3: TGTGCCTGGAGTGTACGGTACAATGAGCAGTTCTTC.

The chain employs TRBV7-2 and TRBJ2-7; the match to TRBD1 covers 11 bases. The germline gives CDR1 SGHTA, CDR2 FQGNSA. The CDR3 consists of 14 residues. V was pared by 5 bases and J by 3 bases, with 3 bases of the junction left unmatched. The CDR3 region has the DNA TGTGCCAGCAGCCAGGGGACAGGGGGCTACGAGCAGTACTTC. Residues: CASSQGTGGYEQYF.

V is TRBV28 and J is TRBJ2-7; TRBD1 agrees at 7 bases. Germline CDR1 MDHEN, CDR2 SYDVKM. This CDR3 contains 15 residues. Trimming at V came to 7 bases and at J to 2 bases, leaving 11 bases not matched to a gene. CDR3 residues: CASTPFAGGAYEQYF. For the CDR3, the DNA is TGTGCCAGCACTCCCTTCGCAGGGGGTGCCTACGAGCAGTACTTC.

In regard to this clonotype: Being one base from a much bigger clone, this may be a read error. This chain connects TRBV19 to TRBJ1-5; D gene ambiguous. V was cut by 5 bases and J by 3 bases, with 17 bases left in between. The CDR3 loop spans 16 amino acids. CDR1 and CDR2 (germline): LNHDA, SQIVND (reference sequence). CDR3 region: CASSFGWASANQPQHF. CDR3 DNA: TGTGCCAGTAGTTTCGGGTGGGCCTCGGCCAATCAGCCCCAGCATTTT.

In its sample, this clonotype was seen many times. The genes are TRBV7-2 and TRBJ1-6, with D perhaps matching TRBD1 (5 bases). The V end was cut by 4 bases, the J end by 8 bases, with 12 bases between. Germline V gene data show CDR1 as SGHTA and CDR2 as FQGNSA. The CDR3 loop spans 14 amino acids. The CDR3 DNA reads TGTGCCAGCAGCTCCCCAATGGGGGATTCACCCCTCCACTTT. Translation gives CASSSPMGDSPLHF. Full variable domain (missing parts from reference TRBV7-2 and TRBJ1-6): GAGVSQSPSNKVTEKGKDVELRCDPISGHTALYWYRQSLGQGLEFLIYFQGNSAPDKSGLPSDRFSAERTGGSVSTLTIQRTQQEDSAVYLCASSSPMGDSPLHFGNGTRLTVT.

The chain recombines TRBV19 with TRBJ1-5, with 8 bases that match TRBD1. The V gene end was trimmed by 3 bases and the J gene end by 7 bases; junction bases not matched to a gene: 8. The CDR3 runs to 15 residues. CDR1 and CDR2 (germline): LNHDA, SQIVND (reference sequence). The CDR3 sequence is CASSMSQGAGQPQHF. CDR3 nucleotide sequence: TGTGCCAGTAGTATGTCGCAGGGGGCAGGACAGCCCCAGCATTTT.

The chain employs TRBV7-2 and TRBJ2-7, with 8 nucleotides matching TRBD2. After removal of 2 bases from V and 2 bases from J, the junction contained 8 bases not matched to a gene. The germline gives CDR1 SGHTA, CDR2 FQGNSA. CDR3 length: 16 amino acids. This chain's CDR3 is CASSLQAGVGPYEQYF. The CDR3 nucleotides are TGTGCCAGCAGCTTACAAGCGGGAGTGGGCCCCTACGAGCAGTACTTC.

The CDR3 protein is CASSVIPNTEAFF. The CDR3, as DNA: TGTGCCAGCAGCGTAATCCCGAACACTGAAGCTTTCTTT. The rearrangement links TRBV9 to TRBJ1-1; D unresolved. The CDR3 has 13 amino acids. In germline, CDR1 is SGDLS, CDR2 YYNGEE. V dropped 1 base and J dropped 1 base, with 5 bases sitting between them.

The chain uses TRBV20-1 and TRBJ2-3; D remains ambiguous. CDR1 is DFQATT, CDR2 SNEGSKA, per germline (reference sequence). The CDR3 sequence is 14 residues long. Trimming shortened V by 2 bases and J by 2 bases, and 11 bases separated the two germline ends. The CDR3 region has the DNA TGCAGTGCTAGAAGGGCGGATATCACAGATACGCAGTATTTT. The encoded protein is CSARRADITDTQYF.

At least ten counts were recorded for this clonotype. This chain links TRBV28 with TRBJ1-3; 8 positions match TRBD1. Per the germline V gene, CDR1 is MDHEN and CDR2 is SYDVKM. This CDR3 is 17 amino acids long. After removal of 6 bases from V and 1 base from J, the junction contained 11 bases not matched to a gene. The DNA of the CDR3 is TGTGCCAGCAGACCCAGCCAGGGGGCAAGATCTGGAAACACCATATATTTT. Its translation: CASRPSQGARSGNTIYF.

This clonotype was observed at least ten times. The chain is built from TRBV12-3 or TRBV12-4 and TRBJ1-5; unclear D gene. V was shortened by 6 bases and J by 7 bases, with 19 bases between the two germline ends. The CDR3 has 15 residues. CDR3 region: CASSRWVSPEQPQHF. Written as DNA, the CDR3 is TGTGCCAGCAGCCGCTGGGTCTCCCCGGAACAGCCCCAGCATTTT.

This clonotype has a count of ten or more. The genes are TRBV5-1 and TRBJ1-3; D might be TRBD1 (6 bases). Trimming left V 2 bases short and J 6 bases short, with 12 bases between. Germline loops: CDR1 SGHRS, CDR2 YFSETQ. The CDR3 contains 14 residues. In DNA, the CDR3 is TGCGCCAGCAGCTTAGGGGGGGCGGAAAACACCATATATTTT. Amino acids: CASSLGGAENTIYF.

This clonotype was seen ten or more times. The DNA of the CDR3 is TGTGCCAGCAGCCAGACCGCGCCGAACACCGGGGAGCTGTTTTTT. Translation gives CASSQTAPNTGELFF. The chain uses TRBV7-8 and TRBJ2-2; the D is unclear. The germline V and J ends were trimmed by 5 bases and 0 bases, with 10 bases remaining between them. Germline V lookup: CDR1 SGHVS, CDR2 FQNEAQ. This CDR3 comprises 15 residues. Looking up the rest from reference TRBV7-8 and TRBJ2-2 gives the full variable domain: GAGVSQSPRYKVAKRGQDVALRCDPISGHVSLFWYQQALGQGPEFLTYFQNEAQLDKSGLPSDRFFAERPEGSVSTLKIQRTQQEDSAVYLCASSQTAPNTGELFFGEGSRLTVL.

This clonotype was seen repeatedly, ten times or more. The chain employs TRBV7-2 and TRBJ2-1; 12 nucleotides match TRBD2. CDR1 SGHTA and CDR2 FQGNSA come from the germline V gene. This CDR3 has 20 residues. With 0 bases clipped from V and 0 bases from J, the junction kept 9 bases outside the gene matches. The CDR3 bases are TGTGCCAGCAGCTTAGCGGCGTCTAGCGGGAGGGAAGCCTCCTACAATGAGCAGTTCTTC. This encodes CASSLAASSGREASYNEQFF.

Many counts were recorded for this clonotype. The chain joins TRBV7-2 to TRBJ1-1; 7 nucleotides match TRBD1. In germline, CDR1 is SGHTA, CDR2 FQGNSA. Trimming removed 3 bases from V and 1 base from J; junction bases left unmatched: 5. The length of the CDR3 is 15 residues. Written as DNA, the CDR3 is TGTGCCAGCAGCTTCCGACAGGGAACGAACACTGAAGCTTTCTTT. Translation gives CASSFRQGTNTEAFF.

This clonotype has a count of ten or more. J is TRBJ1-6 and V is TRBV7-2; tentative D call: TRBD1 (5 bases). Germline assignment: CDR1 SGHTA and CDR2 FQGNSA. Trimming removed 1 base from V and 13 bases from J, with 29 bases in between. The CDR3 loop spans 19 amino acids. The CDR3 loop reads CASSLEEGRDRRSKKPLHF. Here the CDR3 DNA reads TGTGCCAGCAGCTTAGAGGAGGGAAGGGACCGTAGATCGAAGAAGCCCCTCCACTTT.

There are many counts of this clonotype. This chain joins TRBV11-2 and TRBJ2-7, with 7 bases lining up with TRBD1. CDR3 length: 14 residues. Germline V gene data show CDR1 as SGHAT and CDR2 as FQNNGV. Trimming took 3 bases from V and 6 from J; bases not matched to a gene: 8. The CDR3, as DNA: TGTGCCAGCAGCTTTTGGACAGGCCGGGCCGAGCAGTACTTC. Translated: CASSFWTGRAEQYF. The variable domain in full, completed from reference TRBV11-2 and TRBJ2-7, reads EAGVAQSPRYKIIEKRQSVAFWCNPISGHATLYWYQQILGQGPKLLIQFQNNGVVDDSQLPKDRFSAERLKGVDSTLKIQPAKLEDSAVYLCASSFWTGRAEQYFGPGTRLTVT.

This clonotype has only a few counts. The V and J genes are TRBV27 and TRBJ2-3, with a tentative D call TRBD2 (5 bases). V was shortened by 2 bases and J by 3 bases, with 9 bases between the two germline ends. Germline values: CDR1 MNHEY, CDR2 SMNVEV (reference sequence). The CDR3 runs to 14 residues. In nucleotides, the CDR3 is TGTGCCAGCAGTTTAAACCGGGGTACAGATACGCAGTATTTT. Translated, it gives CASSLNRGTDTQYF.

This clonotype has ten or more counts. The J gene is TRBJ1-5, the V gene TRBV28; D ambiguous. Germline CDR1 MDHEN, CDR2 SYDVKM. The germline V and J ends were trimmed by 3 bases and 1 base, with 19 bases remaining between them. CDR3 size: 18 residues. CDR3 DNA sequence: TGTGCCAGCAGTTTTGGTTTCGAGGGTGCCTTAAGCAATCAGCCCCAGCATTTT. This sequence encodes CASSFGFEGALSNQPQHF.

This clonotype came up a few times. The chain uses TRBV4-3 and TRBJ1-2; no clear D gene. Germline V gene data show CDR1 as LGHNA and CDR2 as YSLEER. V lost 0 bases and J lost 5, with 10 bases in between. This CDR3 has 14 amino acids. CDR3 protein: CASSQDLGSYGYTF. The CDR3 nucleotides read TGCGCCAGCAGCCAAGATTTGGGGAGTTATGGCTACACCTTC.

This clonotype was counted ten times or more. The chain employs TRBV3-1 and TRBJ1-3; no definite D call. The CDR3 has 16 residues. Between the trimmed V and J ends, which lost 3 bases and 4 bases, there was a span of 16 bases. Germline V lookup: CDR1 LGHDT, CDR2 YNNKEL (reference sequence). DNA of the CDR3: TGTGCCAGCAGCCACGCAACCGGAGGGAACGGAAACACCATATATTTT. Its protein product is CASSHATGGNGNTIYF.

This chain joins TRBV20-1 and TRBJ1-5; D is uncertain. V lost 4 bases and J lost 3, with 13 bases in between. This CDR3 region has 14 residues. CDR1 and CDR2 (germline): DFQATT, SNEGSKA (reference sequence). As DNA, the CDR3 is TGCAGTGCTACGGTATCCGGCCCCAATCAGCCCCAGCATTTT. Its translation is CSATVSGPNQPQHF.

This clonotype was observed many times. The rearrangement links TRBV7-2 to TRBJ1-2, with 10 bases identical to TRBD1. Per germline, CDR1 SGHTA and CDR2 FQGNSA. This CDR3 region has 17 residues. V shed 0 bases and J 0 bases; nucleotides not matched to a gene: 4. CDR3 bases: TGTGCCAGCAGCTTAGCGGGACAGGGGCCCGCTAACTATGGCTACACCTTC. It yields the protein CASSLAGQGPANYGYTF.

This clonotype showed up many times. This chain connects TRBV7-2 to TRBJ1-5; a possible D gene is TRBD1 (6 bases). This CDR3 contains 14 residues. With 5 bases removed from V and 4 bases from J, the gap between germline ends came to 12 bases. Germline V CDR1 and CDR2: SGHTA, FQGNSA. Written as DNA, the CDR3 is TGTGCCAGCAGCGTAGGGACACTAAATCAGCCCCAGCATTTT. Its translation is CASSVGTLNQPQHF.

This clonotype was counted many times. CDR3 in amino acids: CASSLLPGPSEDEQFF. CDR3 nucleotide sequence: TGTGCCAGCAGCCTACTCCCGGGACCTTCTGAAGATGAGCAGTTCTTC. The J gene is TRBJ2-1, the V gene TRBV7-2; D could derive from TRBD1 or TRBD2 (5 bases each). The CDR3 has 16 amino acids. Germline CDR1 reads SGHTA; CDR2 reads FQGNSA. Trimming stripped 5 bases from V and 8 bases from J, with 22 bases between.

This clonotype was counted ten times or more. This sequence joins TRBV4-2 and TRBJ2-7, with 8 bases fitting TRBD2. CDR3 length: 15 amino acids. The V gene's germline CDR1 is LGHNA and CDR2 YNFKEQ. V shed 0 bases, J shed 9 bases, and the junction held 10 bases outside the gene matches. The CDR3 nucleotides are TGTGCCAGCAGCCAAGATATCAGCGGGGGCGTAGCGCAGTACTTC. It translates to CASSQDISGGVAQYF.

This clonotype came up many times. The chain is built from TRBV7-2 and TRBJ2-1; maybe TRBD2 (5 bases). The CDR3 has 15 residues. CDR1 SGHTA and CDR2 FQGNSA come from the germline V gene. With 1 base removed from V and 2 bases from J, the gap between germline ends came to 9 bases. This chain's CDR3 is CASSLGTLTYNEQFF. DNA of the CDR3: TGTGCCAGCAGCTTAGGGACTCTGACCTACAATGAGCAGTTCTTC.